Each of the 19 T cell receptor beta chains below was sequenced from the same sample in a study of response to subunit inactivated influenza vaccine. One entry per CDR3 protein results from TCRdb running MiXCR on the RT-PCR reads. The table has a few hundred thousand distinct CDR3 sequences, 20% to 25% seen once. Specimen: PBMCs from blood, collected less than 22 months after vaccination. These receptors originate from a man aged 50 to 69 who received an inactivated influenza vaccine.

This chain uses TRBV29-1 with TRBJ1-1; D is unclear. This CDR3 spans 11 amino acids. Germline assignment: CDR1 SQVTM and CDR2 ANQGSEA. Trimming took off 2 bases at V and 7 bases at J, with 8 bases between the two ends. CDR3 protein: CSVERTGEAFF. For the CDR3, the DNA is TGCAGCGTTGAAAGGACGGGTGAAGCTTTCTTT.

This clonotype was recorded a few times. The genes are TRBV5-1 and TRBJ2-1; 8 nucleotides align to TRBD1. After removal of 2 bases from V and 6 bases from J, the junction contained 4 bases not matched to a gene. In germline, CDR1 is SGHRS, CDR2 YFSETQ. This CDR3 region has 14 residues. For the CDR3, the DNA is TGCGCCAGCAGCTTTCTTACAGGGGGCAATGAGCAGTTCTTC. It codes for CASSFLTGGNEQFF.

This chain connects TRBV29-1 to TRBJ2-2, with D possibly matching TRBD2 (5 bases). V shed 4 bases and J shed 3 bases, with 9 bases lying between them. CDR1 is SQVTM, CDR2 ANQGSEA, per germline. The CDR3 spans 13 residues. The CDR3, as DNA: TGCAGCGTTGTGGAGGATTACACCGGGGAGCTGTTTTTT. Amino acid sequence: CSVVEDYTGELFF.

This clonotype was found many times. This chain uses TRBV7-3 with TRBJ2-1; 7 positions agree with TRBD2. There are 14 residues in the CDR3. In germline, CDR1 is SGHTA, CDR2 FQGTGA. After removal of 4 bases from V and 7 bases from J, the junction contained 7 bases not matched to a gene. CDR3 protein: CASSSPGLKNEQFF. The CDR3 nucleotides read TGTGCCAGCAGCTCCCCGGGACTAAAGAATGAGCAGTTCTTC. The complete variable domain, with remaining parts taken from reference TRBV7-3 and TRBJ2-1, reads GAGVSQTPSNKVTEKGKYVELRCDPISGHTALYWYRQSLGQGPEFLIYFQGTGAADDSGLPNDRFFAVRPEGSVSTLKIQRTERGDSAVYLCASSSPGLKNEQFFGPGTRLTVL.

This clonotype has ten or more counts. The chain has TRBV4-3 and TRBJ1-1, with 7 bases matching TRBD1. CDR1 is LGHNA, CDR2 YSLEER, per germline. V lost 4 bases, J lost 5 bases, and 7 bases stayed unmatched. The CDR3 sequence is 14 residues long. The CDR3 DNA reads TGCGCCAGCAGCCTCAATACCAGGGGGACTGAAGCTTTCTTT. Translation: CASSLNTRGTEAFF.

This chain links TRBV9 with TRBJ1-1, with 7 positions matching TRBD1. The CDR3 is 15 residues long. The germline V gene encodes CDR1 SGDLS and CDR2 YYNGEE. The V and J ends lost 4 bases and 4 bases, in that order; junction bases with no gene match: 10. The CDR3 region has the DNA TGTGCCAGCAGCTCGAGCCAGGGGGTCGCCACTGAAGCTTTCTTT. Amino acid sequence: CASSSSQGVATEAFF.

This clonotype was seen at least ten times. In DNA form, the CDR3 reads TGCAGCGGTCTAGTTGATTCAGATACGCAGTATTTT. Its protein product is CSGLVDSDTQYF. V and J are TRBV29-1 and TRBJ2-3; no firm D call. This CDR3 comprises 12 residues. Germline V CDR1 and CDR2: SQVTM, ANQGSEA. V was shortened by 7 bases and J by 4 bases, with 12 bases between the two germline ends.

The chain recombines TRBV4-2 with TRBJ2-3, with D perhaps being TRBD1 or TRBD2 (5 bases each). The CDR3 contains 16 residues. CDR1 is LGHNA, CDR2 YNFKEQ, per germline. V was trimmed by 3 bases and J by 2 bases, leaving 15 bases between them. The CDR3 sequence is CASSHSGGSSTDTQYF. In DNA form, the CDR3 reads TGTGCCAGCAGCCATAGTGGGGGTAGCTCCACAGATACGCAGTATTTT.

The table lists this clonotype with a few counts. The chain couples TRBV7-2 to TRBJ2-3; D may be TRBD1 (6 bases). Germline values: CDR1 SGHTA, CDR2 FQGNSA. Trimming left V 2 bases short and J 2 bases short, with 14 bases between. The CDR3 spans 16 residues. CDR3 DNA sequence: TGTGCCAGCAGCTTAAATTGGGGGCTAAACACAGATACGCAGTATTTT. This sequence encodes CASSLNWGLNTDTQYF.

This clonotype was detected only a few times. The V call is TRBV7-9, the J call TRBJ1-4; possibly TRBD1 for D (5 bases). V lost 5 bases, J lost 3 bases, and 10 bases lay in between. The CDR3 totals 14 residues. Per the germline V gene, CDR1 is SEHNR and CDR2 is FQNEAQ (reference sequence). The CDR3 DNA is TGTGCCAGCAGCCCAGGACACCCTAATGAAAAACTGTTTTTT. Protein: CASSPGHPNEKLFF. Full variable domain (rest looked up from reference TRBV7-9 and TRBJ1-4): DTGVSQNPRHKITKRGQNVTFRCDPISEHNRLYWYRQTLGQGPEFLTYFQNEAQLEKSRLLSDRFSAERPKGSFSTLEIQRTEQGDSAMYLCASSPGHPNEKLFFGSGTQLSVL.

The chain is built from TRBV7-8 and TRBJ2-3; D is perhaps TRBD1 (6 bases). Per germline, CDR1 SGHVS and CDR2 FQNEAQ. V was clipped by 7 bases and J by 5 bases, with 16 bases between them. The CDR3 length is 14 residues. The DNA of the CDR3 is TGTGCCAGCACCTCCTGGGGGCGCGAAGATACGCAGTATTTT. Protein: CASTSWGREDTQYF.

This clonotype was detected a few times. The CDR3 DNA is TGCGCCAGCAGCTCAACCGGGACACGACACTCTGGAAACACCATATATTTT. Translation gives CASSSTGTRHSGNTIYF. V gene TRBV5-1 combines with J gene TRBJ1-3; D is perhaps TRBD1 (6 bases). The CDR3 spans 17 residues. From germline, CDR1 is SGHRS and CDR2 YFSETQ. The ends were cut back, 3 bases at V and 0 bases at J, with 16 bases in the middle.

This clonotype was detected only a few times. The chain combines TRBV2 with TRBJ2-1, with 11 bases fitting TRBD2. The CDR3 consists of 18 residues. Germline loops: CDR1 SNHLY, CDR2 FYNNEI. The V segment lost 4 bases and the J segment 6 bases; nucleotides outside the gene matches: 14. The CDR3 sequence is CASSGDSGRAWVVNEQFF. CDR3 coding DNA: TGTGCCAGCAGTGGAGATAGCGGGAGGGCTTGGGTCGTCAATGAGCAGTTCTTC.

As regards this clonotype: Here the CDR3 omits its conserved ending phenylalanine or tryptophan, so a read error is the likely source. The chain uses TRBV20-1 and TRBJ2-1; no clear D. V dropped 6 bases and J dropped 0 bases, with 12 bases sitting between them. CDR3 length: 14 residues. Looked up from germline, CDR1 is DFQATT and CDR2 is SNEGSKA (reference sequence). CDR3 DNA: TGCAGTGCAACTACTACGAACTCCTACAATGAGCAGTTCCTC. Protein sequence: CSATTTNSYNEQFL.

This chain uses TRBV4-2 with TRBJ2-5; TRBD2 might be the D (5 bases). CDR1 is LGHNA, CDR2 YNFKEQ, per germline. V gave up 0 bases and J gave up 5 bases, with 10 bases separating them. CDR3 length: 14 amino acids. DNA of the CDR3: TGTGCCAGCAGCCAAGAACTAGTCTCGGAGACCCAGTACTTC. It yields the protein CASSQELVSETQYF.

The chain combines TRBV21-1 with TRBJ2-1; the table assigns TRBD2, which was not confirmed against the DNA. TRBV21-1 is a recognized pseudogene. The CDR3 runs 15 residues. This CDR3 reads CAFPDGTLRDNEQLF. The CDR3 DNA follows: TGTGCTTTTCCCGATGGGACTTTAAGGGACAATGAGCAGTTATTC.

This clonotype was detected only a few times. The CDR3 DNA reads as TGCAGTGCTAGAAGTTCCCAGGGCTTGGACACTGAAGCTTTCTTT. Protein sequence: CSARSSQGLDTEAFF. The chain has TRBV20-1 and TRBJ1-1, with D possibly being TRBD1 (5 bases). Trimming left V 2 bases short and J 3 bases short, with 16 bases between. The CDR3 sequence is 15 residues long. CDR1 and CDR2 (germline): DFQATT, SNEGSKA (reference sequence).

In this sample, this clonotype turned up a few times. The chain couples TRBV20-1 to TRBJ1-2; D uncertain. Germline V gene data show CDR1 as DFQATT and CDR2 as SNEGSKA (reference sequence). The CDR3 is 12 residues long. With 8 bases removed from V and 8 bases from J, the gap between germline ends came to 18 bases. The DNA of the CDR3 is TGCAGTCTCCGGAGTCGGAGTGGAGGCTACACCTTC. Translation: CSLRSRSGGYTF.

The chain combines TRBV20-1 with TRBJ2-1; no clear D gene. The V end lost 3 bases, the J end lost 3 bases, and 9 bases lay between the germline ends. CDR3 length equals 13 residues. Germline CDR1 is DFQATT and CDR2 is SNEGSKA (reference sequence). The CDR3 DNA follows: TGCAGTGCTAGTAGGCCACTCTACAATGAGCAGTTCTTC. Residues: CSASRPLYNEQFF.